This TCR beta chain stems from a study of shared clonotypes between healthy human individuals. The CDR3 consists of 14 residues. The germline V gene encodes CDR1 SGHTA and CDR2 FQGNSA. J gave up 9 bases and V 1 base, and 5 bases lay outside the gene matches. The run depth of the assay was deep. Original handling: ImmunoSEQ only sent back junction sequences with no quality scores, so filtering was done differently. TCRdb keeps only in-frame clones here, not all; method: immunoSEQ multiplex PCR. The DNA gave D and trimming, while V, J and clone size come from that table. Of about 2.3 million clones listed, 85% to 95% are singletons. Worth noting for this clone: Other DNA variants within this sample encode the same CDR3.

The rearrangement uses TRBV7-2 and TRBJ2-1, with TRBD2 matching 8 bases. The source is a man younger than 30 in good health. Some clones in this sample may be carry-over from other donors' samples. Input material: naive CD4+ T cells from PBMCs. The subset was: CD45RA+ positively selected. This CDR3 reads CASSLGLAGGEQFF. The CDR3 DNA sequence: TGTGCCAGCAGCTTAGGTCTAGCGGGCGGTGAGCAGTTCTTC. Filled out from reference TRBV7-2 and TRBJ2-1, the complete variable domain reads GAGVSQSPSNKVTEKGKDVELRCDPISGHTALYWYRQSLGQGLEFLIYFQGNSAPDKSGLPSDRFSAERTGGSVSTLTIQRTQQEDSAVYLCASSLGLAGGEQFFGPGTRLTVL.